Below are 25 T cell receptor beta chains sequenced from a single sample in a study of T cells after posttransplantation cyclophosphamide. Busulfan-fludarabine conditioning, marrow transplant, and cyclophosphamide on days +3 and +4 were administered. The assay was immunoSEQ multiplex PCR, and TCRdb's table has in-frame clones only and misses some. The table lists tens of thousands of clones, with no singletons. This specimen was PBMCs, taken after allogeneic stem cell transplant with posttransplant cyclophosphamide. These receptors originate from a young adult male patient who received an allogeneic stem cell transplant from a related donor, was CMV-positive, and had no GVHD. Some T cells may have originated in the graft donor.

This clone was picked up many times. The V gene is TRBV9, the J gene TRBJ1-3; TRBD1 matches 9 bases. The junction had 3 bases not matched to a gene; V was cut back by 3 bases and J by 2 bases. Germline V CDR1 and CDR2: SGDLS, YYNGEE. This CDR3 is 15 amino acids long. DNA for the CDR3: TGTGCCAGCAGCGGGGGGACAGGGACTGGAAACACCATATATTTT. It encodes CASSGGTGTGNTIYF. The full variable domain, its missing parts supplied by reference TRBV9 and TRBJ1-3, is DSGVTQTPKHLITATGQRVTLRCSPRSGDLSVYWYQQSLDQGLQFLIQYYNGEERAKGNILERFSAQQFPDLHSELNLSSLELGDSALYFCASSGGTGTGNTIYFGEGSWLTVV.

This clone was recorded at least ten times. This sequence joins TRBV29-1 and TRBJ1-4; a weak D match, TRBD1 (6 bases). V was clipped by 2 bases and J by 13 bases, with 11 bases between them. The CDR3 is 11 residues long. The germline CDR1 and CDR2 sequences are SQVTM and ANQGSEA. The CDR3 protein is CSVEWAGVLFF. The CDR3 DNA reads TGCAGCGTTGAATGGGCAGGGGTACTGTTTTTT.

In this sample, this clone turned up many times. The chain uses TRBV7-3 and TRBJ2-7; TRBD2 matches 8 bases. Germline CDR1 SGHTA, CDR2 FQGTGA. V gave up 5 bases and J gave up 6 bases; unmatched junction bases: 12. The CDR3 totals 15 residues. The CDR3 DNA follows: TGTGCCAGCAGCCCAACCGGGGGGGGGCTCGGCGAGCAGTACTTC. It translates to CASSPTGGGLGEQYF.

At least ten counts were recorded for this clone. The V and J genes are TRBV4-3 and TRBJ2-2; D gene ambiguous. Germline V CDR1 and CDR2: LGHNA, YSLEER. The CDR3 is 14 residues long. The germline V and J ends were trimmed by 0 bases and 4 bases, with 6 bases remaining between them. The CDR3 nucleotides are TGCGCCAGCAGCCAAGATCGTATCACCGGGGAGCTGTTTTTT. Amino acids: CASSQDRITGELFF.

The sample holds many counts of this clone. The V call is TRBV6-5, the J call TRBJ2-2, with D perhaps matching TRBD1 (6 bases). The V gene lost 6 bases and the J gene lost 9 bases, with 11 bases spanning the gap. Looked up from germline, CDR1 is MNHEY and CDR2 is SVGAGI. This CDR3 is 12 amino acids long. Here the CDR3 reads CASSPTGWELFF. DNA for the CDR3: TGTGCCAGCAGCCCTACAGGGTGGGAGCTGTTTTTT.

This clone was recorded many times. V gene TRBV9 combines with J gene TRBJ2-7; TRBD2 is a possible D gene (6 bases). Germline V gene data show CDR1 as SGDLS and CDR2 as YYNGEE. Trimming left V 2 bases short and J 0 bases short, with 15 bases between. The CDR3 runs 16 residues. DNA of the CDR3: TGTGCCAGCAGCGTGGGGCCCGGGACTTACTCCTACGAGCAGTACTTC. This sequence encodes CASSVGPGTYSYEQYF.

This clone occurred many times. The CDR3 DNA reads as TGTGCCAGCAGTTTATTAGATGAGCAGTTCTTC. Protein sequence: CASSLLDEQFF. The chain joins TRBV28 to TRBJ2-1; D remains unclear. Looked up from germline, CDR1 is MDHEN and CDR2 is SYDVKM. The V end lost 1 base, the J end lost 8 bases, and 3 bases lay between the germline ends. The CDR3 consists of 11 residues.

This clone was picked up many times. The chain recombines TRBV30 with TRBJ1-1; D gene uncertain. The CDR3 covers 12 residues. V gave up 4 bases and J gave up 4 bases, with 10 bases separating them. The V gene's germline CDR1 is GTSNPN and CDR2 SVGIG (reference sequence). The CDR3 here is CAWIESSTEAFF. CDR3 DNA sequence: TGTGCCTGGATAGAATCGAGCACTGAAGCTTTCTTT.

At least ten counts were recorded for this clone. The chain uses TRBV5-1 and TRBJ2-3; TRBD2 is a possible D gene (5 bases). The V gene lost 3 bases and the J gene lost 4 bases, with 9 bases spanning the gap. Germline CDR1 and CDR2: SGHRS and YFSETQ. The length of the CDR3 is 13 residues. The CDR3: CASSSLASDTQYF. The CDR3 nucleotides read TGCGCCAGCAGCTCGTTAGCGTCAGATACGCAGTATTTT.

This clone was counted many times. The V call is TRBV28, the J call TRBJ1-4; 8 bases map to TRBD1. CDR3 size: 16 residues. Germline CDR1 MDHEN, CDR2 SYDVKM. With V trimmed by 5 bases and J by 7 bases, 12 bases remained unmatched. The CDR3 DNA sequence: TGTGCCAGCAGTCAGGAACAGGGGGGCCTGATTGAAAAACTGTTTTTT. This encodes CASSQEQGGLIEKLFF.

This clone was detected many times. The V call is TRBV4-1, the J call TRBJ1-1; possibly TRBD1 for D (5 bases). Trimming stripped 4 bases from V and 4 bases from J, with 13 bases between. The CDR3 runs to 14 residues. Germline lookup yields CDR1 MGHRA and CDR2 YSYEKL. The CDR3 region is CASSRRQLLTEAFF. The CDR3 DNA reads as TGCGCCAGCAGCCGCCGACAGTTACTCACTGAAGCTTTCTTT.

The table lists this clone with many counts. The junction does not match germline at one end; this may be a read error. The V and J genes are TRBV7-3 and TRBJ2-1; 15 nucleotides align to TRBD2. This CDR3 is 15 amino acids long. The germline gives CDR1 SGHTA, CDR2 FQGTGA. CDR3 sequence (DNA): TGTGCCAGCAGCGTAACCGGGACTAGCGGGAGGGAGCAGTTCTTC. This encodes CASSVTGTSGREQFF.

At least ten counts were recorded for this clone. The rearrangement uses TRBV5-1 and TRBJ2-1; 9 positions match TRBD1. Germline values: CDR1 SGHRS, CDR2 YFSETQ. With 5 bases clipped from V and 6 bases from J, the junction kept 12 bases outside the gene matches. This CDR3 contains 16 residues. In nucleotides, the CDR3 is TGCGCCAGCAGTAACGGACAGGGGCTCCAACTCAATGAGCAGTTCTTC. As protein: CASSNGQGLQLNEQFF.

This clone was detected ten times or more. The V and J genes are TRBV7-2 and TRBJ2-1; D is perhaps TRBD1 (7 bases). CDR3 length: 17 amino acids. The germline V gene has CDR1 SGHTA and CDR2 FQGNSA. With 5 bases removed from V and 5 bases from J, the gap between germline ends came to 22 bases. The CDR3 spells CASSPGQVAWGDNEQFF. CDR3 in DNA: TGTGCCAGCAGCCCCGGACAGGTGGCGTGGGGGGACAATGAGCAGTTCTTC. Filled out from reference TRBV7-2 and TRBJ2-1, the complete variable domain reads GAGVSQSPSNKVTEKGKDVELRCDPISGHTALYWYRQSLGQGLEFLIYFQGNSAPDKSGLPSDRFSAERTGGSVSTLTIQRTQQEDSAVYLCASSPGQVAWGDNEQFFGPGTRLTVL.

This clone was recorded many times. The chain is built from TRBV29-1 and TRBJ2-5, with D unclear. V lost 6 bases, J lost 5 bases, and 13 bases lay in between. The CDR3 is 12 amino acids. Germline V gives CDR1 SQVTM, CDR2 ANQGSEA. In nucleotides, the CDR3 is TGCAGCGTCCAGGAAAATGGGGAGACCCAGTACTTC. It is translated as CSVQENGETQYF.

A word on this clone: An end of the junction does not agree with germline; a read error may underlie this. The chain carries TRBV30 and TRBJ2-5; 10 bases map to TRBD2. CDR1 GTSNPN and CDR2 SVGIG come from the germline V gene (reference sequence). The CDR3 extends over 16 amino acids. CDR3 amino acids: CAWSVRSSGSQGTQYF. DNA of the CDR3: TGTGCCTGGAGTGTAAGGTCTAGCGGGAGTCAAGGGACCCAGTACTTC.

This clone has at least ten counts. The CDR3 is CASRGTGGAKSPLHF. CDR3 nucleotide sequence: TGTGCCAGCAGAGGGACAGGGGGCGCGAAGTCACCCCTCCACTTT. V gene TRBV2 combines with J gene TRBJ1-6; 12 nucleotides agree with TRBD1. Unmatched junction bases numbered 7, after V lost 6 bases and J lost 10 bases. The CDR3 sequence is 15 residues long. The germline V gene has CDR1 SNHLY and CDR2 FYNNEI.

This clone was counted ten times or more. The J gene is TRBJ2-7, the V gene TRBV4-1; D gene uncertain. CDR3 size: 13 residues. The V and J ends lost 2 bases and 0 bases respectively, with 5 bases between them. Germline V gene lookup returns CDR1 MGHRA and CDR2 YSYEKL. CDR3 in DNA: TGCGCCAGCAGCCAACTAGGCTCCTACGAGCAGTACTTC. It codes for CASSQLGSYEQYF.

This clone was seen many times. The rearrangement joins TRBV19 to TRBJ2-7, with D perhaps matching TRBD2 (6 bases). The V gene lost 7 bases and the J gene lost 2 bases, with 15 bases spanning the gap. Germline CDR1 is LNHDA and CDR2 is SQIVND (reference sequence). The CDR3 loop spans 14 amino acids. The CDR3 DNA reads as TGTGCCAGTAAACCCTCCCCGGGGGCCTACGAGCAGTACTTC. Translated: CASKPSPGAYEQYF. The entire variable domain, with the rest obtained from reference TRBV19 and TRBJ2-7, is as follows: DGGITQSPKYLFRKEGQNVTLSCEQNLNHDAMYWYRQDPGQGLRLIYYSQIVNDFQKGDIAEGYSVSREKKESFPLTVTSAQKNPTAFYLCASKPSPGAYEQYFGPGTRLTVT.

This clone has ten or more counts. The CDR3 sequence: CASSLQGKAFF. The CDR3 nucleotides are TGTGCCAGCAGCTTGCAGGGGAAAGCTTTCTTT. The rearrangement uses TRBV7-9 and TRBJ1-1, with D possibly being TRBD1 (6 bases). Germline V CDR1 and CDR2: SEHNR, FQNEAQ (reference sequence). V lost 3 bases and J lost 9, with 8 bases in between. The CDR3 spans 11 residues.

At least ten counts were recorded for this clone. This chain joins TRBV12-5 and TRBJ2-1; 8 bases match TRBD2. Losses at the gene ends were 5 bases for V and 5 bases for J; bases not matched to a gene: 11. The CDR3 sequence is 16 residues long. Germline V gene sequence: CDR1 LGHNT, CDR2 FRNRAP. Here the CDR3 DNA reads TGTGCTAGTGGTCCCCAGGGAGCGGGAGTTAACAATGAGCAGTTCTTC. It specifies CASGPQGAGVNNEQFF. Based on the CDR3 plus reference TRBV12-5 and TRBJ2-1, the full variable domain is DARVTQTPRHKVTEMGQEVTMRCQPILGHNTVFWYRQTMMQGLELLAYFRNRAPLDDSGMPKDRFSAEMPDATLATLKIQPSEPRDSAVYFCASGPQGAGVNNEQFFGPGTRLTVL.

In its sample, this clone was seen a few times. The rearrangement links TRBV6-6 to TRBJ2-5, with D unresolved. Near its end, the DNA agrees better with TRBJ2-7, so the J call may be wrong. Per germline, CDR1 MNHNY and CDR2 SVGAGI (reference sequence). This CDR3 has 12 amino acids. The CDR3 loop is CASSSPSYEQYF. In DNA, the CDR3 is TGTGCCAGCAGTTCACCCTCCTACGAGCAGTACTTC.

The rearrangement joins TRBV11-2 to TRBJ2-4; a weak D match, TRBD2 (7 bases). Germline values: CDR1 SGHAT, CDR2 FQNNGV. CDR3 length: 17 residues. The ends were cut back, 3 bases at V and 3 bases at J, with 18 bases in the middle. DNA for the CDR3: TGTGCCAGCAGCTTTTGGCGTGCAGGGGACTACAAAAACATTCAGTACTTC. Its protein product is CASSFWRAGDYKNIQYF.

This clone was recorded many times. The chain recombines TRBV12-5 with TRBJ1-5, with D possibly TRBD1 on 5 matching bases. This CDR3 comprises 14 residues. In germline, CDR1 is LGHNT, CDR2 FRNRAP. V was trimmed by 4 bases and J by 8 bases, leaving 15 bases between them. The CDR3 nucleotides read TGTGCTAGTGGTTGGCCCCCTCCGACAGAGCCCCAGCATTTT. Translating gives CASGWPPPTEPQHF.

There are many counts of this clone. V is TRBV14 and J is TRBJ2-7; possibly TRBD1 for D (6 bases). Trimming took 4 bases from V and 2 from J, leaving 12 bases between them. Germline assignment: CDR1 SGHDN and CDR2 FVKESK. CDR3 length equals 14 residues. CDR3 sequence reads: CASSRGTGPYEQYF. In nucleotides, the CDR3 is TGTGCCAGCAGCCGGGGTACAGGGCCCTACGAGCAGTACTTC.